Listed here is a single TCR beta chain. The antigen it binds to is not known. The record has no base qualities; no much larger clone is one base away. The sample belongs to a study of T cell responses to AZD1222 COVID-19 vaccine (dated by TCRdb to about 2021). Describing the broader study: TCR sequencing was performed for roughly 240 trial participants, of whom roughly 200 were given two doses of AZD1222 and approximately 25 were given two doses of MenACWY control vaccine. Enrollment into the trials was organized by age into subgroups of 18-55, 56-69 and 70-plus years, and those subgroups contained approximately 150, 30 and 60 TCR-sequenced participants, respectively. Study-wide conclusions, independent of this receptor: Epitopes outside the regions mutated in the B.1.351 and B.1.1.7 variants were reportedly recognized by nearly half of the unique spike-specific TCRs. The whole spike protein was spanned by vaccine-associated CD4 TCRs, and dominant responses were seen in regions 160-218 and 743-854. Only a handful of AZD1222 recipients were SARS-CoV-2 seropositive at baseline, limiting conclusions about previously exposed vaccinees. Most participants were white British and females outnumbered males, and the authors suggested that clonal diversity may have been underestimated. The 56-69-year group was small, and its depth increase did not reach significance, likely because of low power. No day 14 peak-response samples were available, so repertoires were characterized only after the peak T cell response. After two AZD1222 doses, spike-specific TCR breadth and depth were significantly higher than at day 0 and than in MenACWY recipients.

The CDR3 regions of human TCRbeta chains were analyzed by immunosequencing. In the paper's pipeline: Repertoire TCRs were matched against a reference library of SARS-CoV-2-specific TCRs generated with the MIRA antigen-specificity platform. Breadth meant the fraction of unique TCRs that were SARS-CoV-2-associated, whereas depth meant the fraction of total T cells that were SARS-CoV-2-associated. Using the MIRA data, each spike-specific TCR was mapped to the spike region that the TCR reacts to and placed in a CD4 or CD8 class. Log10-transformed breadth and depth values were compared by one-way ANOVA with Sidak's multiple comparisons tests. TCRdb retrieved this table from immuneACCESS and kept in-frame rearrangements only. Not all clones are present; in checked studies, unresolved V genes account for under half, and no reason is known for the remainder. V and J calls and clone size are as listed in that table; D and trimming were resolved from the DNA. The sample table lists around 78,000 clones, 90% of them with a count of one. The ten top clones hold over 3% of the sample.

Taken from the germline V gene, the CDR1 and CDR2 loops are SQVTM and ANQGSEA. CDR3 length: 12 amino acids, cysteine to phenylalanine. Of all the DNA, just the CDR3 is kept, 36 bases in frame from base 1. V gives up 7 bases and J gives up 3 bases, and the segment between their germline ends measures 10 bases. Taken with the paper, the label for time point translates to: about 28 days (+/-7) after the second vaccine dose. AZD1222 recipients given second doses at about 4 weeks or at about 12 weeks were pooled, since spike-specific TCR depth and breadth were not found to differ between the two schedules. Vaccinee samples came from UK trials COV001 and COV002, including a single-blind randomized controlled phase 2/3 trial of AZD1222 (ChAdOx1 nCoV-19) in healthy adults. For TCRbeta chain sequencing, PBMC samples from trial participants were taken at day 0 and at day 28 after the second dose.

The sequenced sample was peripheral blood, obtained 28 days after the second AZD1222 dose. The sequence is built from TRBV29-1 and TRBJ1-5, with the D segment identity uncertain. This receptor was taken from an adult who received the AZD1222 COVID-19 vaccine. CDR3 region: CSAMMANQPQHF. DNA sequence: TGCAGCGCTATGATGGCCAATCAGCCCCAGCATTTT.